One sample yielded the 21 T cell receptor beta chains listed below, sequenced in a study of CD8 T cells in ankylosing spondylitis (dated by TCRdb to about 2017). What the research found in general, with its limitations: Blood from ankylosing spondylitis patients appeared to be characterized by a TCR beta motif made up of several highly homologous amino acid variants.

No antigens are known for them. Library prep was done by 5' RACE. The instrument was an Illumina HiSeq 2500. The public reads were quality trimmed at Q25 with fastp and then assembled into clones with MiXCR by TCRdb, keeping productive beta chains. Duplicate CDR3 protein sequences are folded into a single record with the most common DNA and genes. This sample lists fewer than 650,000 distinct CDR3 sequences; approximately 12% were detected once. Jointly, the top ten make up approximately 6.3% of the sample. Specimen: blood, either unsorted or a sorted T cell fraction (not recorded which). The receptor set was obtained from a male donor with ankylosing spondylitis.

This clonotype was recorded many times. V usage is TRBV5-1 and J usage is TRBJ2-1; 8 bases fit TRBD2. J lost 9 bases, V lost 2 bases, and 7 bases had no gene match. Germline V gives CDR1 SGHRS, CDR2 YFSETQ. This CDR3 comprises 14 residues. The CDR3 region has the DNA TGCGCCAGCAGCTTCCTAGCGGGTACGGGTGAGCAGTTCTTC. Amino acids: CASSFLAGTGEQFF.

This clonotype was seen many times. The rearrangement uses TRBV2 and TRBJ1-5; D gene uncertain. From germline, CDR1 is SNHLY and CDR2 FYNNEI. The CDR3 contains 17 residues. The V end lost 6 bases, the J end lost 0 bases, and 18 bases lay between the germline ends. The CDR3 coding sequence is TGTGCCAGCAGCGCCACACCGGGCGGTTCTAGCAATCAGCCCCAGCATTTT. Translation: CASSATPGGSSNQPQHF. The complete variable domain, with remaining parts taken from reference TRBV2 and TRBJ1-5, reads EPEVTQTPSHQVTQMGQEVILRCVPISNHLYFYWYRQILGQKVEFLVSFYNNEISEKSEIFDDQFSVERPDGSNFTLKIRSTKLEDSAMYFCASSATPGGSSNQPQHFGDGTRLSIL.

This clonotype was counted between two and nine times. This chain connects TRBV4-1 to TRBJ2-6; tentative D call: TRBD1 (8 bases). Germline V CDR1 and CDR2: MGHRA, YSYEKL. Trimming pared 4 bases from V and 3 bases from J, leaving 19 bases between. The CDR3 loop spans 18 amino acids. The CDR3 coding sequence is TGCGCCAGCAGCCGAGGGAGGGCAGGGGGCATTGGGGCCAACGTCCTGACTTTC. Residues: CASSRGRAGGIGANVLTF.

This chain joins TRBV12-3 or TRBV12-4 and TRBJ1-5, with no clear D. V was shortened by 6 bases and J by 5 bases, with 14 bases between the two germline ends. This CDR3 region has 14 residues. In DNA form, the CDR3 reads TGTGCCAGCAGGTTTGGGGTGTTGGATCAGCCCCAGCATTTT. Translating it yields CASRFGVLDQPQHF.

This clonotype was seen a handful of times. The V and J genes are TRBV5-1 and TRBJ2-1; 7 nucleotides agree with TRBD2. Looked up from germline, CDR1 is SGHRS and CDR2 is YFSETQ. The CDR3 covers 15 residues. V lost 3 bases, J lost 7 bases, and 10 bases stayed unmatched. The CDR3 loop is CASSSMGRAGNEQFF. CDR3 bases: TGCGCCAGCAGCTCGATGGGGAGGGCGGGGAATGAGCAGTTCTTC.

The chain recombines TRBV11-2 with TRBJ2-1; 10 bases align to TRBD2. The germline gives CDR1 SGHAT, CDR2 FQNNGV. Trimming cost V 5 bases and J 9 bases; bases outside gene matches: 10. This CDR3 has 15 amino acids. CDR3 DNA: TGTGCCAGCAGCCACGCTAGCGGGAGCACCGGTGAGCAGTTCTTC. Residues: CASSHASGSTGEQFF. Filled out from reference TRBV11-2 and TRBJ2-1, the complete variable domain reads EAGVAQSPRYKIIEKRQSVAFWCNPISGHATLYWYQQILGQGPKLLIQFQNNGVVDDSQLPKDRFSAERLKGVDSTLKIQPAKLEDSAVYLCASSHASGSTGEQFFGPGTRLTVL.

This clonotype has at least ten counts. CDR3 loop: CATSDQNRGQETQYF. The DNA for the CDR3 is TGTGCCACCAGTGACCAGAACAGGGGACAAGAGACCCAGTACTTC. This chain links TRBV24-1 with TRBJ2-5, with TRBD1 identical over 7 bases. The CDR3 consists of 15 residues. CDR1 and CDR2 from the germline V gene are KGHDR and SFDVKD. Trimming removed 4 bases from V and 2 bases from J; junction bases left unmatched: 6.

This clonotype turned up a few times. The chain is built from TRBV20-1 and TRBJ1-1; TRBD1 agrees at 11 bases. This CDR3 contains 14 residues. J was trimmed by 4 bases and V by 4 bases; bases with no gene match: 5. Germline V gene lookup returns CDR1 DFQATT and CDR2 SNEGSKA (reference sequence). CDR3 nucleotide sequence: TGCAGTGCTACGGACAGGGGGCGAGGCACTGAAGCTTTCTTT. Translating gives CSATDRGRGTEAFF.

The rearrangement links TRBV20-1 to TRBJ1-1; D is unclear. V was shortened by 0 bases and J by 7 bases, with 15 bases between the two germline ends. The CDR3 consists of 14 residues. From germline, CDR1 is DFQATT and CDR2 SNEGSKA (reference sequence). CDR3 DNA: TGCAGTGCTAGAGAGAGTGGGAAATTCGGTGAAGCTTTCTTT. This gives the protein CSARESGKFGEAFF.

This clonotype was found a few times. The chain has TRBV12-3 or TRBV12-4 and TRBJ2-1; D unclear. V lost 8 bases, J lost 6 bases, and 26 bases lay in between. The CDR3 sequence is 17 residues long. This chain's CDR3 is CASGPLGKTLQVNEQFF. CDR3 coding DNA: TGTGCCAGCGGACCTCTAGGGAAAACCCTCCAAGTCAATGAGCAGTTCTTC.

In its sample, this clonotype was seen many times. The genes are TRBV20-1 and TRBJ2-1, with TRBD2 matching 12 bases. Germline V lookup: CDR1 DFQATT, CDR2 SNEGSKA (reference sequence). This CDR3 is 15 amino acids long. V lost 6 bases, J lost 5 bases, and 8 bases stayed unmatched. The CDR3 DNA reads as TGCAGTGCGACGACTAGCGGGAGAGGACACAATGAGCAGTTCTTC. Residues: CSATTSGRGHNEQFF.

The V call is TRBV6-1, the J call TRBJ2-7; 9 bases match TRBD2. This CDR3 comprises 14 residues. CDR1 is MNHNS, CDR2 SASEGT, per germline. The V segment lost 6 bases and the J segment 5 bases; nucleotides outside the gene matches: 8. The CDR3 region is CASRLAGTLDEQYF. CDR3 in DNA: TGTGCCAGCAGGCTAGCGGGAACCCTTGACGAGCAGTACTTC.

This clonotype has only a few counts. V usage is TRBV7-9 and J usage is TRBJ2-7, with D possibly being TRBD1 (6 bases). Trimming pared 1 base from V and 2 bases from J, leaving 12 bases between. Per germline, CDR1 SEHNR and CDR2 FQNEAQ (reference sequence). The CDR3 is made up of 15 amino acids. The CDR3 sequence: CASSLGYRDPYEQYF. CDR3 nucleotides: TGTGCCAGCAGCTTAGGTTACAGGGACCCCTACGAGCAGTACTTC.

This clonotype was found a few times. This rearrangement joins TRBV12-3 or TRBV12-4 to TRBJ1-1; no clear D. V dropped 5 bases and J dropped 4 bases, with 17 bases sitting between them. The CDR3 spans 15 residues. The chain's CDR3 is CASSLPAAPGTEAFF. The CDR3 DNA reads TGTGCCAGCAGTCTACCCGCCGCCCCGGGCACTGAAGCTTTCTTT.

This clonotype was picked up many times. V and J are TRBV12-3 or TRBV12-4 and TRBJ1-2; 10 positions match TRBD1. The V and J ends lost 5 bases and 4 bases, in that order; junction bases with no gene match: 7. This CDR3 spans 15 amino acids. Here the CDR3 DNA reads TGTGCCAGCAGTCCAGGACAGGGGGAGGCCTATGGCTACACCTTC. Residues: CASSPGQGEAYGYTF.

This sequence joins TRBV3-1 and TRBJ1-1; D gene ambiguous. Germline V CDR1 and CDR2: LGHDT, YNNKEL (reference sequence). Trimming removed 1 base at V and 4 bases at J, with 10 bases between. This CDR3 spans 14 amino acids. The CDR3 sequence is CASSQVLGITEAFF. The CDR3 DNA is TGTGCCAGCAGCCAAGTTTTGGGGATCACTGAAGCTTTCTTT. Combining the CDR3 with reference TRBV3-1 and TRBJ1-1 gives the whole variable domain DTAVSQTPKYLVTQMGNDKSIKCEQNLGHDTMYWYKQDSKKFLKIMFSYNNKELIINETVPNRFSPKSPDKAHLNLHINSLELGDSAVYFCASSQVLGITEAFFGQGTRLTVV.

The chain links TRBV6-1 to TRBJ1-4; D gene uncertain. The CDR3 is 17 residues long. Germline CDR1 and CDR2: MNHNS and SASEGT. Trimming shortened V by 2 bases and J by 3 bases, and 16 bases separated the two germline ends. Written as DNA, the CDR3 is TGTGCCAGCAGTGAAAGTAGGTGGCAGGACCCTAATGAAAAACTGTTTTTT. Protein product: CASSESRWQDPNEKLFF.

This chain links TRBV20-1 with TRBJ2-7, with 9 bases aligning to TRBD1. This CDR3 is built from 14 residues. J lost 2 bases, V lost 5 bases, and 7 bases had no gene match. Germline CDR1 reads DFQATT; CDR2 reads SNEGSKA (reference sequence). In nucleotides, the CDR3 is TGCAGTGCTCCACAGGGGGCGGAACCCTACGAGCAGTACTTC. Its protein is CSAPQGAEPYEQYF.

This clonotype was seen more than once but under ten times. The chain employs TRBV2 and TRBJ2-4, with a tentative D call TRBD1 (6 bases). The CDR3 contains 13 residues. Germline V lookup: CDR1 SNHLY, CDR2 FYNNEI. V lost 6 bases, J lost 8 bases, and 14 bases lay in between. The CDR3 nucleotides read TGTGCCAGCAGATGGACAGAAGTAGACATTCAGTACTTC. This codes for CASRWTEVDIQYF.

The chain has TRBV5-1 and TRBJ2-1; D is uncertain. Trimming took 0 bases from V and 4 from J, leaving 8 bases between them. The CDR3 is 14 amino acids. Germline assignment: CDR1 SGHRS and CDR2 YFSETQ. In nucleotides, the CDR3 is TGCGCCAGCAGCTTGGACTCCACATACAATGAGCAGTTCTTC. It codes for CASSLDSTYNEQFF. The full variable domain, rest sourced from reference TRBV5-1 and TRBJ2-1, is KAGVTQTPRYLIKTRGQQVTLSCSPISGHRSVSWYQQTPGQGLQFLFEYFSETQRNKGNFPGRFSGRQFSNSRSEMNVSTLELGDSALYLCASSLDSTYNEQFFGPGTRLTVL.

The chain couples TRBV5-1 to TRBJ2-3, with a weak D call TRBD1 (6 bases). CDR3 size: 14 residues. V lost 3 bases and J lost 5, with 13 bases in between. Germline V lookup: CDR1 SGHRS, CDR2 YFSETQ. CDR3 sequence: CASSSRQVQDTQYF. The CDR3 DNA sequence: TGCGCCAGCAGCTCCCGACAGGTTCAAGATACGCAGTATTTT. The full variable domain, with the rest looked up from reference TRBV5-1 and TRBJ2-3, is KAGVTQTPRYLIKTRGQQVTLSCSPISGHRSVSWYQQTPGQGLQFLFEYFSETQRNKGNFPGRFSGRQFSNSRSEMNVSTLELGDSALYLCASSSRQVQDTQYFGPGTRLTVL.